Listed here are 26 T cell receptor beta chains from one sample, sequenced in a study of Ad26.COV2.S vaccination and SARS-CoV-2 variants. The data were produced by immunoSEQ multiplex PCR, yet TCRdb's version contains in-frame clones alone and is incomplete. The sample lists tens of thousands of clones, around 82% occurring once. Specimen: peripheral blood, collected after recovery from COVID-19. The receptors stem from a human donor who had recovered from COVID-19.

V usage is TRBV5-1 and J usage is TRBJ2-1; D remains ambiguous. The CDR3 is made up of 14 amino acids. V shed 0 bases and J shed 7 bases, with 11 bases lying between them. CDR1 SGHRS and CDR2 YFSETQ come from the germline V gene. DNA for the CDR3: TGCGCCAGCAGCTTGGAACTAATGAGGAATGAGCAGTTCTTC. This codes for CASSLELMRNEQFF.

The V call is TRBV4-1, the J call TRBJ2-1; TRBD2 matches 8 bases. Germline trimming cut 1 base from V and 0 bases from J; bases unmatched to any gene: 11. Germline CDR1 reads MGHRA; CDR2 reads YSYEKL. The CDR3 length is 19 residues. The CDR3 here is CASSQGGAGGPFSYNEQFF. DNA of the CDR3: TGCGCCAGCAGCCAAGGAGGGGCGGGAGGACCCTTCTCCTACAATGAGCAGTTCTTC.

V gene TRBV3-1 (or the pseudogene TRBV3-2) combines with J gene TRBJ1-2; D call uncertain. Trimming removed 1 base from V and 2 bases from J, with 11 bases in between. CDR1 is LGHDT, CDR2 YNNKEL, per germline (reference sequence). The CDR3 spans 15 residues. Here the CDR3 DNA reads TGTGCCAGCAGCCAAGGGCCGAACCGGAACTATGGCTACACCTTC. It yields the protein CASSQGPNRNYGYTF.

This chain links TRBV5-1 with TRBJ2-7; tentatively, D is TRBD2 (6 bases). V was trimmed by 7 bases and J by 0 bases, leaving 11 bases between them. Germline CDR1 reads SGHRS; CDR2 reads YFSETQ. The length of the CDR3 is 13 residues. CDR3 DNA: TGCGCCAGCCGGAGGGAGCGCTCCTACGAGCAGTACTTC. Translated, it gives CASRRERSYEQYF.

The V call is TRBV9, the J call TRBJ2-2; TRBD2 is a possible D gene (5 bases). The CDR3 has 16 residues. Germline V CDR1 and CDR2: SGDLS, YYNGEE. The ends were cut back, 2 bases at V and 5 bases at J, with 16 bases in the middle. The CDR3 loop reads CASSVSAELRTGELFF. CDR3 DNA sequence: TGTGCCAGCAGCGTCTCAGCGGAGCTTAGGACCGGGGAGCTGTTTTTT.

The chain employs TRBV28 and TRBJ1-4, with D tentatively TRBD1 (6 bases). The V gene's germline CDR1 is MDHEN and CDR2 SYDVKM. V lost 6 bases and J 8 bases, leaving 13 bases between the germline ends. The CDR3 extends over 13 amino acids. The CDR3 loop reads CASRDGGGEKLFF. The CDR3 DNA reads TGTGCCAGCAGGGACGGGGGGGGCGAAAAACTGTTTTTT.

The gene calls are TRBV19 and TRBJ2-3; 7 bases map to TRBD2. CDR3 size: 15 residues. Germline CDR1 and CDR2: LNHDA and SQIVND (reference sequence). V was pared by 3 bases and J by 3 bases, with 6 bases of the junction left unmatched. The CDR3 here is CASSMGGQVTDTQYF. The CDR3 coding sequence is TGTGCCAGTAGTATGGGAGGGCAGGTGACAGATACGCAGTATTTT. The whole variable domain, filled in from reference TRBV19 and TRBJ2-3, reads DGGITQSPKYLFRKEGQNVTLSCEQNLNHDAMYWYRQDPGQGLRLIYYSQIVNDFQKGDIAEGYSVSREKKESFPLTVTSAQKNPTAFYLCASSMGGQVTDTQYFGPGTRLTVL.

The chain uses TRBV27 and TRBJ1-2; the match to TRBD1 covers 8 bases. V trimming: 5 bases; J trimming: 0 bases; junction bases outside the gene matches: 11. The CDR3 covers 17 residues. Germline V gene sequence: CDR1 MNHEY, CDR2 SMNVEV (reference sequence). The CDR3 DNA follows: TGTGCCAGCAGTAAGGGGACGGGACAGGCTACTAACTATGGCTACACCTTC. Residues: CASSKGTGQATNYGYTF.

The chain links TRBV9 to TRBJ2-4; 7 bases align to TRBD1. Germline CDR1 SGDLS, CDR2 YYNGEE. The junction had 14 bases not matched to a gene; V was cut back by 4 bases and J by 7 bases. The CDR3 sequence is 16 residues long. CDR3 sequence (DNA): TGTGCCAGCAGCCCCCGCATCGACAGGGTCGGGAACATTCAGTACTTC. Protein: CASSPRIDRVGNIQYF.

The chain has TRBV28 and TRBJ1-2; 7 nucleotides line up with TRBD1. The CDR3 contains 14 residues. Trimming removed 6 bases from V and 4 bases from J; junction bases left unmatched: 8. CDR1 and CDR2 from the germline V gene are MDHEN and SYDVKM. The chain's CDR3 is CASSKNRGSYGYTF. The CDR3 DNA is TGTGCCAGCAGCAAGAACAGGGGATCCTATGGCTACACCTTC.

The chain has TRBV10-2 and TRBJ1-5; 8 positions match TRBD1. J gave up 7 bases and V 7 bases, and 6 bases lay outside the gene matches. Germline values: CDR1 WSHSY, CDR2 SAAADI. The CDR3 is 13 residues long. The CDR3 loop reads CASTKDRAQPQHF. CDR3 bases: TGCGCCAGCACCAAGGACAGGGCGCAGCCCCAGCATTTT.

This chain uses TRBV19 with TRBJ2-1, with 7 bases matching TRBD2. After removal of 5 bases from V and 8 bases from J, the junction contained 15 bases not matched to a gene. Germline values: CDR1 LNHDA, CDR2 SQIVND (reference sequence). The CDR3 totals 16 residues. The CDR3, as DNA: TGTGCCAGTAGTTGGGGTGGGAGGGTTGGCATGTATGAGCAGTTCTTC. It is translated as CASSWGGRVGMYEQFF.

V is TRBV7-7 and J is TRBJ2-1; 8 positions agree with TRBD2. Losses at the gene ends were 5 bases for V and 3 bases for J; bases not matched to a gene: 9. Germline V lookup: CDR1 SSHAT, CDR2 FNYEAQ (reference sequence). This CDR3 comprises 16 residues. The CDR3 here is CASSRISGRGYNEQFF. CDR3 DNA: TGTGCCAGCAGCCGTATAAGCGGGAGAGGCTACAATGAGCAGTTCTTC.

This clone was observed a single time. This chain connects TRBV7-2 to TRBJ2-5, with 8 nucleotides matching TRBD2. The V gene's germline CDR1 is SGHTA and CDR2 FQGNSA. The trim removed 6 bases at V and 5 bases at J, leaving 11 bases unmatched. The CDR3 consists of 15 residues. CDR3 nucleotide sequence: TGTGCCAGCAGGTTAAAAGCGGGAGTCAGCGAGACCCAGTACTTC. This sequence encodes CASRLKAGVSETQYF.

This chain connects TRBV28 to TRBJ2-3, with no clear D. Trimming removed 4 bases from V and 5 bases from J, with 13 bases in between. The germline CDR1 and CDR2 sequences are MDHEN and SYDVKM. The CDR3 runs to 14 residues. In DNA, the CDR3 is TGTGCCAGCAGTTCAAACCCCGCGGTAGATACGCAGTATTTT. It codes for CASSSNPAVDTQYF.

The rearrangement joins TRBV7-9 to TRBJ2-3; 7 bases map to TRBD1. Losses at the gene ends were 3 bases for V and 4 bases for J; bases not matched to a gene: 1. The CDR3 is made up of 13 amino acids. The germline gives CDR1 SEHNR, CDR2 FQNEAQ (reference sequence). The CDR3 here is CASSLRGPDTQYF. CDR3 nucleotides: TGTGCCAGCAGCTTGAGGGGGCCAGATACGCAGTATTTT.

This chain uses TRBV7-6 with TRBJ1-6; D is ambiguous. There are 14 residues in the CDR3. Germline CDR1 SGHVS, CDR2 FNYEAQ. The V and J ends lost 8 bases and 5 bases respectively, with 13 bases between them. CDR3: CASGGHLNNSPLHF. CDR3 coding DNA: TGTGCCAGCGGCGGCCATCTAAATAATTCACCCCTCCACTTT. Variable domain in full (rest from reference TRBV7-6 and TRBJ1-6): GAGVSQSPRYKVTKRGQDVALRCDPISGHVSLYWYRQALGQGPEFLTYFNYEAQQDKSGLPNDRFSAERPEGSISTLTIQRTEQRDSAMYRCASGGHLNNSPLHFGNGTRLTVT.

V is TRBV9 and J is TRBJ2-7; 10 bases match TRBD1. Germline-derived CDR1 and CDR2 are SGDLS and YYNGEE. V lost 3 bases, J lost 3 bases, and 3 bases stayed unmatched. This CDR3 has 14 residues. The CDR3 spells CASSAGTGVYEQYF. DNA of the CDR3: TGTGCCAGCAGCGCCGGGACAGGGGTCTACGAGCAGTACTTC.

The chain joins TRBV2 to TRBJ2-1, with TRBD2 as a possible D gene (5 bases). The CDR3 spans 14 residues. V shed 1 base and J shed 5 bases, with 9 bases lying between them. Germline lookup yields CDR1 SNHLY and CDR2 FYNNEI. The CDR3 region is CASSEEKLDNEQFF. DNA of the CDR3: TGTGCCAGCAGTGAAGAAAAACTAGACAATGAGCAGTTCTTC.

V usage is TRBV9 and J usage is TRBJ1-1; D unresolved. From germline, CDR1 is SGDLS and CDR2 YYNGEE. V was clipped by 0 bases and J by 5 bases, with 8 bases between them. The CDR3 is 13 residues long. CDR3 sequence: CASSVGGQTEAFF. The CDR3 DNA is TGTGCCAGCAGCGTAGGAGGTCAAACTGAAGCTTTCTTT.

This chain's CDR3 is CATGGTGGTDTQYF. CDR3 bases: TGTGCCACCGGAGGGACAGGGGGTACAGATACGCAGTATTTT. This chain uses TRBV24-1 with TRBJ2-3; 11 bases fit TRBD1. The trim removed 9 bases at V and 3 bases at J, leaving 4 bases unmatched. Germline assignment: CDR1 KGHDR and CDR2 SFDVKD. The CDR3 loop spans 14 amino acids.

The chain links TRBV5-1 to TRBJ2-7; 8 bases match TRBD1. Per germline, CDR1 SGHRS and CDR2 YFSETQ. This CDR3 is 14 amino acids long. Germline trimming cut 2 bases from V and 1 base from J; bases unmatched to any gene: 2. This CDR3 reads CASSFDRGSYEQYF. CDR3 bases: TGCGCCAGCAGCTTCGACAGGGGATCCTACGAGCAGTACTTC.

The genes are TRBV7-2 and TRBJ2-1, with 7 bases that match TRBD2. The CDR3 is 15 residues long. CDR1 is SGHTA and CDR2 is FQGNSA in the germline V gene. The J segment lost 3 bases and the V segment lost 7 bases, leaving 9 bases of the junction unmatched. This CDR3 is CASNRGGGSYNEQFF. CDR3 DNA sequence: TGTGCCAGCAACCGGGGAGGCGGGAGCTACAATGAGCAGTTCTTC.

CDR3: CASSDHQETQYF. DNA of the CDR3: TGCGCCAGCAGTGACCATCAAGAGACCCAGTACTTC. The chain recombines TRBV10-1 with TRBJ2-5; D is undetermined. This CDR3 is 12 amino acids long. Germline V lookup: CDR1 WNHNN, CDR2 SYGVQD (reference sequence). V lost 3 bases and J 2 bases, leaving 4 bases between the germline ends.

The chain has TRBV4-2 and TRBJ2-3; a weak D match, TRBD1 (6 bases). This CDR3 has 14 amino acids. The germline CDR1 and CDR2 sequences are LGHNA and YNFKEQ. The ends were cut back, 1 base at V and 6 bases at J, with 11 bases in the middle. CDR3 protein: CASSQAIGGDTQYF. The CDR3 nucleotides read TGTGCCAGCAGCCAAGCTATAGGGGGTGATACGCAGTATTTT.

The J gene is TRBJ2-2, the V gene TRBV7-3, with D hard to call. CDR3 size: 14 residues. The germline V gene has CDR1 SGHTA and CDR2 FQGTGA. V lost 1 base and J lost 2, with 5 bases in between. CDR3 in DNA: TGTGCCAGCAGCTTAAACGGTAACACCGGGGAGCTGTTTTTT. This translates into CASSLNGNTGELFF.